This TCR beta chain was captured by sequencing in a study of CD8 T cells in Susac syndrome. The ends were cut back, 6 bases at V and 4 bases at J, with 12 bases in the middle. This CDR3 is built from 13 residues. Per germline, CDR1 MGHDK and CDR2 SYGVNS. Random-hexamer reverse transcription was applied to roughly 0.5 to 1 ug RNA. With immunoSEQ multiplex PCR, TCR beta CDR3 was amplified across 54 Vbeta and 13 Jbeta. TCRdb redid the calling of the immunoSEQ multiplex PCR reads with MiXCR, one entry per CDR3 protein. The data contain over 150,000 distinct CDR3 sequences, roughly 92% of them singletons. High-throughput TCR beta sequencing covered peripheral CD8+ and CD4+ T cells. The patients who served as multiple sclerosis controls were treatment-naive and had stable or active relapsing-remitting disease that fulfilled the revised McDonald criteria. Negative isolation yielded CD8+ and CD4+ T cells; FACS enriched TEMRA cells.

This receptor was obtained from a human donor with multiple sclerosis. The sample consisted of CD4+ T cells from PBMCs. The chain links TRBV25-1 to TRBJ2-5, with a tentative D call TRBD2 (6 bases). The CDR3 DNA sequence: TGTGCCAGCAGGGGTAGCGGATCAGAGACCCAGTACTTC. It translates to CASRGSGSETQYF.